This T cell receptor (beta chain) was captured by sequencing in a study of spatial heterogeneity in lung cancer. Across the study: Tumor regions showed TCR transcript counts that correlated strongly with a T cell module score from matched bulk RNA-seq. Study outcomes and limitations: Intratumoral expanded alpha and beta TCR counts were found to track tumor mutation counts.

The sample's time point: sample taken at primary tumor resection. This clonotype came up many times. The antigen remains undetermined. The germline V gene has CDR1 SGHDT and CDR2 YYEEEE. V was pared by 3 bases and J by 7 bases, with 11 bases of the junction left unmatched. The CDR3 has 17 amino acids. TCRdb called the 5' RACE reads again in MiXCR, with one record for every CDR3 protein. The top ten hold around 3.6% of the sample, which has 15,000 to 20,000 distinct CDR3 sequences, around 6.5% seen once. The rearrangement joins TRBV5-6 to TRBJ2-1; TRBD2 aligns across 12 bases. The specimen was lung tumor tissue, collected at surgery. The source of this sequence is a female donor with early-stage non-small cell lung cancer. The CDR3 loop is CASSWLAGGSYGNEQFF. In DNA form, the CDR3 reads TGTGCCAGCAGCTGGCTAGCGGGAGGGTCTTATGGTAATGAGCAGTTCTTC.